Reported below is one T cell receptor (beta chain). This specimen comes from a study of monozygotic twins with inflammatory bowel disease. The CDR3 runs 17 residues. CDR1 SGHRS and CDR2 YFSETQ come from the germline V gene. TCRdb re-called the 5' RACE reads and gives one entry per CDR3 protein, without DNA. This listing includes some 83,000 distinct CDR3 sequences. V gene TRBV5-1 combines with J gene TRBJ2-2; the TCRdb call, TRBD1, lacks DNA for checking. The sample consisted of blood. This clonotype was obtained from a human donor with ulcerative colitis or Crohn's disease, or a healthy co-twin of an affected twin (not recorded which). Here the CDR3 reads CASSRDRGARNTGELFF.